Presented here are 28 T cell receptor beta chains from one specimen sequenced in a study of T cell repertoires in cytomegalovirus infection. TCRdb redid the calling of the reads with MiXCR, one entry per CDR3 protein. The table lists 150,000 or so distinct CDR3 sequences, over 25% of them singletons. What these receptors recognize is not known. Source: CD8+ T cells from cultured PBMCs, taken from culture after CMV antigen stimulation. The receptors were sampled from a human donor in good health (CMV status not recorded). Some clones in this sample may be carry-over from other donors' samples.

The chain carries TRBV19 and TRBJ1-1; D unclear. V was trimmed by 3 bases and J by 2 bases, leaving 7 bases between them. This CDR3 spans 13 amino acids. Germline CDR1 is LNHDA and CDR2 is SQIVND (reference sequence). In DNA, the CDR3 is TGTGCCAGTAGTATCTATTTAAACACTGAAGCTTTCTTT. Residues: CASSIYLNTEAFF.

The chain employs TRBV20-1 and TRBJ2-7; 10 nucleotides match TRBD1. The CDR3 consists of 13 residues. CDR1 is DFQATT and CDR2 is SNEGSKA in the germline V gene (reference sequence). The CDR3 protein is CSHLGDRGDEQYF. The CDR3, as DNA: TGCAGCCACTTAGGGGACAGGGGAGACGAGCAGTACTTC.

The V and J genes are TRBV7-2 and TRBJ1-5; weak D call: TRBD1 (6 bases). V was clipped by 5 bases and J by 13 bases, with 12 bases between them. The germline V gene has CDR1 SGHTA and CDR2 FQGNSA. The CDR3 length is 11 residues. DNA for the CDR3: TGTGCCAGCAGCGAAACAGGGCATCAGCATTTT. Translated: CASSETGHQHF.

The CDR3 region has the DNA TGTGCCAGCAGTTTATGGTCAGGGGGCGCTGAAGCTTTCTTT. Its translation: CASSLWSGGAEAFF. This chain links TRBV27 with TRBJ1-1, with 8 bases aligning to TRBD1. V gave up 1 base and J gave up 6 bases; unmatched junction bases: 4. CDR1 is MNHEY and CDR2 is SMNVEV in the germline V gene (reference sequence). This CDR3 has 14 residues.

Many counts were recorded for this clonotype. This chain uses TRBV7-6 with TRBJ2-7, with D perhaps being TRBD1 or TRBD2 (6 bases each). Between the trimmed V and J ends, which lost 6 bases and 5 bases, there was a span of 14 bases. Germline CDR1 reads SGHVS; CDR2 reads FNYEAQ. The length of the CDR3 is 13 residues. CDR3 loop: CASRPPGGDEQYF. The DNA of the CDR3 is TGTGCCAGCAGACCACCCGGGGGCGACGAGCAGTACTTC.

The V gene is TRBV12-3 or TRBV12-4, the J gene TRBJ2-5; D might be TRBD1 (6 bases). The CDR3 loop spans 14 amino acids. V was shortened by 4 bases and J by 5 bases, with 14 bases between the two germline ends. Written as DNA, the CDR3 is TGTGCCAGCAGTTATGGGTCAGGGGAGGAGACCCAGTACTTC. Translating it yields CASSYGSGEETQYF.

This clonotype was observed once. The chain combines TRBV7-6 with TRBJ2-5, with 10 bases identical to TRBD1. The CDR3 is 14 residues long. The germline gives CDR1 SGHVS, CDR2 FNYEAQ. V trimming: 6 bases; J trimming: 4 bases; junction bases outside the gene matches: 5. CDR3 amino acids: CASRLTGGPETQYF. The CDR3 DNA sequence: TGTGCCAGCAGGTTGACAGGGGGCCCAGAGACCCAGTACTTC.

This clonotype was detected only a few times. The rearrangement links TRBV28 to TRBJ1-4, with D possibly matching TRBD1 (6 bases). The CDR3 runs to 17 residues. V was shortened by 5 bases and J by 6 bases, with 22 bases between the two germline ends. Germline V lookup: CDR1 MDHEN, CDR2 SYDVKM. For the CDR3, the DNA is TGTGCCAGCAGTACCTTATTTTCACAGACAGGATATGAAAAACTGTTTTTT. Encoded protein: CASSTLFSQTGYEKLFF.

V usage is TRBV4-1 and J usage is TRBJ1-2; no clear D gene. This CDR3 is 12 amino acids long. The germline V gene encodes CDR1 MGHRA and CDR2 YSYEKL. With 5 bases removed from V and 6 bases from J, the gap between germline ends came to 10 bases. This CDR3 is CASSFRGHGYTF. Written as DNA, the CDR3 is TGCGCCAGCAGCTTCCGAGGACATGGCTACACCTTC.

The V call is TRBV2, the J call TRBJ1-1; maybe TRBD1 (5 bases). V was trimmed by 8 bases and J by 3 bases, leaving 16 bases between them. The CDR3 has 14 residues. Per germline, CDR1 SNHLY and CDR2 FYNNEI. The CDR3 protein is CASSQWRGDTEAFF. In DNA form, the CDR3 reads TGTGCCAGCTCCCAGTGGAGGGGTGACACTGAAGCTTTCTTT.

Concerning this clonotype itself: A much larger clone lies a single base off, so this may be a read error. V is TRBV7-7 and J is TRBJ1-4; D call uncertain. Germline CDR1 and CDR2: SSHAT and FNYEAQ (reference sequence). CDR3 length equals 11 residues. CDR3 residues: CAGSPKKKLFF. The CDR3 nucleotides read TGTGCCGGCAGCCCAAAGAAAAAACTGTTTTTT.

Worth noting for this clonotype: Since a much larger clone is just one base distant, this may be a read error. In this CDR3 the conserved last residue, phenylalanine or tryptophan, is missing, so a read error is likely. The chain links TRBV7-6 to TRBJ1-6; D not certain. Trimming took 1 base from V and 9 from J, leaving 13 bases between them. The CDR3 sequence is 15 residues long. CDR1 is SGHVS, CDR2 FNYEAQ, per germline. The CDR3 loop reads CASSLESFERSPLHL. In DNA, the CDR3 is TGTGCCAGCAGCTTAGAGTCATTCGAACGTTCACCCCTCCACTTG.

V usage is TRBV7-6 and J usage is TRBJ2-7, with TRBD2 as a possible D gene (6 bases). V shed 5 bases and J shed 0 bases, with 14 bases lying between them. The CDR3 totals 15 residues. Germline V CDR1 and CDR2: SGHVS, FNYEAQ. DNA for the CDR3: TGTGCCAGCAGCCACGGGGGACTGAGCTCCTACGAGCAGTACTTC. It translates to CASSHGGLSSYEQYF.

The V and J genes are TRBV12-5 and TRBJ1-2; 12 nucleotides line up with TRBD1. Losses at the gene ends were 6 bases for V and 5 bases for J; bases not matched to a gene: 4. The CDR3 covers 14 residues. The germline gives CDR1 LGHNT, CDR2 FRNRAP. In nucleotides, the CDR3 is TGTGCTAGTGGCCGGGACAGGGGGCCTTATGGCTACACCTTC. This encodes CASGRDRGPYGYTF. The variable domain in full, with the rest retrieved from reference TRBV12-5 and TRBJ1-2, is DARVTQTPRHKVTEMGQEVTMRCQPILGHNTVFWYRQTMMQGLELLAYFRNRAPLDDSGMPKDRFSAEMPDATLATLKIQPSEPRDSAVYFCASGRDRGPYGYTFGSGTRLTVV.

This rearrangement joins TRBV15 to TRBJ2-2, with D possibly being TRBD1 (6 bases). The V and J ends lost 0 bases and 6 bases respectively, with 14 bases between them. Germline CDR1 is LNHNV and CDR2 is YYDKDF (reference sequence). The CDR3 consists of 16 residues. The CDR3 loop is CATSRDLGANPGELFF. The CDR3 coding sequence is TGTGCCACCAGCAGAGATTTGGGGGCGAATCCCGGGGAGCTGTTTTTT.

There are a few counts of this clonotype. The chain employs TRBV2 and TRBJ2-7; D uncertain. In germline, CDR1 is SNHLY, CDR2 FYNNEI. V lost 6 bases and J 4 bases, leaving 10 bases between the germline ends. The CDR3 contains 12 residues. The CDR3 spells CASRGMAYEQYF. CDR3 bases: TGTGCCAGCAGGGGGATGGCGTACGAGCAGTACTTC. The entire variable domain, with the rest obtained from reference TRBV2 and TRBJ2-7, is as follows: EPEVTQTPSHQVTQMGQEVILRCVPISNHLYFYWYRQILGQKVEFLVSFYNNEISEKSEIFDDQFSVERPDGSNFTLKIRSTKLEDSAMYFCASRGMAYEQYFGPGTRLTVT.

The chain combines TRBV27 with TRBJ1-2, with 7 nucleotides matching TRBD1. The germline CDR1 and CDR2 sequences are MNHEY and SMNVEV (reference sequence). The CDR3 runs to 14 residues. Germline trimming cut 5 bases from V and 4 bases from J; bases unmatched to any gene: 7. In nucleotides, the CDR3 is TGTGCCAGCAGTCCCCGGGACAGCAGCTATGGCTACACCTTC. It specifies CASSPRDSSYGYTF.

This clonotype has more than one count but fewer than ten. The chain combines TRBV7-9 with TRBJ2-7, with 12 bases matching TRBD1. Germline V gene sequence: CDR1 SEHNR, CDR2 FQNEAQ (reference sequence). The V gene end was trimmed by 5 bases and the J gene end by 7 bases; junction bases not matched to a gene: 9. The CDR3 has 15 amino acids. For the CDR3, the DNA is TGTGCCAGCAGCCCCCGGGACAGGGGGCGAGTAGAGCAGTACTTC. This codes for CASSPRDRGRVEQYF.

The rearrangement joins TRBV19 to TRBJ2-1; no clear D gene. This CDR3 spans 12 amino acids. Germline CDR1 is LNHDA and CDR2 is SQIVND (reference sequence). V lost 3 bases and J lost 9, with 9 bases in between. The CDR3 spells CASSISLGEQFF. Written as DNA, the CDR3 is TGTGCCAGTAGTATCTCCCTCGGTGAGCAGTTCTTC.

This clonotype was found many times. The chain recombines TRBV28 with TRBJ2-7, with D possibly being TRBD1 (7 bases). Trimming took 6 bases from V and 2 from J, leaving 17 bases between them. The CDR3 loop spans 15 amino acids. From germline, CDR1 is MDHEN and CDR2 SYDVKM. CDR3 amino acids: CASSRAQGGTYEQYF. The CDR3 nucleotides read TGTGCCAGCAGCCGGGCGCAGGGGGGCACCTACGAGCAGTACTTC.

This clonotype was found a few times. V usage is TRBV28 and J usage is TRBJ1-2; 10 bases map to TRBD1. Losses at the gene ends were 5 bases for V and 8 bases for J; bases not matched to a gene: 8. The V gene's germline CDR1 is MDHEN and CDR2 SYDVKM. This CDR3 contains 14 residues. The CDR3 protein is CASSIGQGGRGYTF. The DNA for the CDR3 is TGTGCCAGCAGTATAGGACAGGGGGGTAGGGGCTACACCTTC.

V usage is TRBV7-9 and J usage is TRBJ1-5, with D possibly being TRBD1 (6 bases). Trimming removed 6 bases from V and 10 bases from J, with 10 bases in between. This CDR3 contains 11 residues. The germline V gene encodes CDR1 SEHNR and CDR2 FQNEAQ (reference sequence). This CDR3 reads CASSPGGPQHF. The CDR3 DNA sequence: TGTGCCAGCAGTCCCGGGGGCCCCCAGCATTTT.

This clonotype turned up a few times. The chain couples TRBV14 to TRBJ1-1, with 10 bases identical to TRBD1. CDR1 is SGHDN, CDR2 FVKESK, per germline. V lost 5 bases, J lost 5 bases, and 8 bases stayed unmatched. CDR3 size: 15 residues. The CDR3 is CASSSPGTGVTEAFF. In DNA, the CDR3 is TGTGCCAGCAGCTCCCCTGGGACAGGGGTTACTGAAGCTTTCTTT.

Only a few counts were recorded for this clonotype. The chain recombines TRBV5-5 with TRBJ2-1; 8 bases map to TRBD1. The CDR3 consists of 16 residues. V lost 0 bases, J lost 2 bases, and 4 bases stayed unmatched. Germline V gene sequence: CDR1 SGHKS, CDR2 YYEKEE (reference sequence). CDR3 loop: CASSLEQGGPYNEQFF. The DNA of the CDR3 is TGTGCCAGCAGCTTGGAACAGGGGGGACCCTACAATGAGCAGTTCTTC.

The chain is built from TRBV4-1 and TRBJ2-1, with 9 bases that match TRBD1. The CDR3 runs 15 residues. Germline V CDR1 and CDR2: MGHRA, YSYEKL. The J segment lost 7 bases and the V segment lost 0 bases, leaving 4 bases of the junction unmatched. The CDR3 region has the DNA TGCGCCAGCAGCCAAGAAGGGACAGGGCAGAATGAGCAGTTCTTC. Protein: CASSQEGTGQNEQFF.

The chain carries TRBV28 and TRBJ2-3; 10 bases align to TRBD2. V lost 8 bases and J lost 2; bases outside the gene matches: 13. The CDR3 extends over 17 amino acids. The germline V gene has CDR1 MDHEN and CDR2 SYDVKM. The CDR3 is CASLPVASGGFTDTQYF. The CDR3 DNA reads as TGTGCCAGCCTCCCGGTCGCTAGCGGGGGATTCACAGATACGCAGTATTTT.

The V gene is TRBV7-6, the J gene TRBJ2-7; the D gene is possibly TRBD2 (7 bases). With 5 bases removed from V and 2 bases from J, the gap between germline ends came to 19 bases. The CDR3 runs to 16 residues. Germline lookup yields CDR1 SGHVS and CDR2 FNYEAQ. DNA of the CDR3: TGTGCCAGCAGCCCCAGGGAGGGGGACACTCCCTACGAGCAGTACTTC. Amino acids: CASSPREGDTPYEQYF.

Many counts were recorded for this clonotype. J is TRBJ2-3 and V is TRBV7-8; TRBD2 matches 9 bases. J gave up 2 bases and V 7 bases, and 10 bases lay outside the gene matches. Germline assignment: CDR1 SGHVS and CDR2 FQNEAQ. CDR3 length: 16 amino acids. The CDR3 nucleotides are TGTGCCAGCACCCCACAGCGGGGGGCCCCCACAGATACGCAGTATTTT. It specifies CASTPQRGAPTDTQYF.